This paragraph covers one TCR beta chain sequence. The read falls 3 residues short of the CDR3 end, and the missing part is taken from the germline J gene. This entry is derived from a study of T cells in women clearing cervical HPV infection. Libraries were prepared by immunoSEQ multiplex PCR; TCRdb keeps only in-frame clonotypes and omits some of them. This listing includes fewer than 40,000 clones. With 2 bases removed from V and 4 bases from J, the gap between germline ends came to 12 bases. Germline CDR1 SGHVS, CDR2 FNYEAQ. This CDR3 contains 15 residues. The chain couples TRBV7-6 to TRBJ1-5, with unresolved D. This receptor was taken from a woman between 18 and 70 years old with a cervical HPV16 infection that either progressed to CIN3+ or cleared (not recorded which). The source material was blood buffy coat. This CDR3 is CASSLHRGFNQPQHF. The part of the CDR3 DNA that was read is TGTGCCAGCAGCTTACATAGAGGGTTTAATCAGCCC.